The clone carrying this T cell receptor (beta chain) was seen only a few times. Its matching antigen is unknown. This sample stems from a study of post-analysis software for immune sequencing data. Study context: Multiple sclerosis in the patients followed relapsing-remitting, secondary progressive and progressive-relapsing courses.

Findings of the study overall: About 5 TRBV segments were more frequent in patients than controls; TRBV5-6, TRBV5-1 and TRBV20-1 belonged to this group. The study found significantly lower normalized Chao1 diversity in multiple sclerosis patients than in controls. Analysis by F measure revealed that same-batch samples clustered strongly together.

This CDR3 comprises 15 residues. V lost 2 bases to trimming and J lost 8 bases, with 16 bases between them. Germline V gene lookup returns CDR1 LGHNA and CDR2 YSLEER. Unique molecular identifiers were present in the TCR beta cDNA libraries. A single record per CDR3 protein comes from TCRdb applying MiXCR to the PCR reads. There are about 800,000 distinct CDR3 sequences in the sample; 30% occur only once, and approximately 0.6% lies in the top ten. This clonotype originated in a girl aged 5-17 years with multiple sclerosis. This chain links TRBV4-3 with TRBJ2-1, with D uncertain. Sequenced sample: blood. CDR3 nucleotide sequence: TGCGCCAGCAGCCAATTGTTGAACTTAGCCTATGAGCAGTTCTTC. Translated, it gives CASSQLLNLAYEQFF.